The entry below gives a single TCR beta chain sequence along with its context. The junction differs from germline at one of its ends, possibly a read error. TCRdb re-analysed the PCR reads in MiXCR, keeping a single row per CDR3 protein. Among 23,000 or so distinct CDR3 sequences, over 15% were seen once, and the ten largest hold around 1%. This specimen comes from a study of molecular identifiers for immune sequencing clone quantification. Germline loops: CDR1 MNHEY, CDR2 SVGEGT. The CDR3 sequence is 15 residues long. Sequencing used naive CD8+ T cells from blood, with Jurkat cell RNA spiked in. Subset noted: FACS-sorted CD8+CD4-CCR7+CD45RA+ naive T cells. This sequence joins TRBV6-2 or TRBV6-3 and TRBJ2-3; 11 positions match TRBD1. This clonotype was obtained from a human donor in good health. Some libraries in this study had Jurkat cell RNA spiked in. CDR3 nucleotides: TGTGCCAGCTGGACAGGGGGCCGGGGCACAGATACGCGGTATTTT. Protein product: CASWTGGRGTDTRYF.